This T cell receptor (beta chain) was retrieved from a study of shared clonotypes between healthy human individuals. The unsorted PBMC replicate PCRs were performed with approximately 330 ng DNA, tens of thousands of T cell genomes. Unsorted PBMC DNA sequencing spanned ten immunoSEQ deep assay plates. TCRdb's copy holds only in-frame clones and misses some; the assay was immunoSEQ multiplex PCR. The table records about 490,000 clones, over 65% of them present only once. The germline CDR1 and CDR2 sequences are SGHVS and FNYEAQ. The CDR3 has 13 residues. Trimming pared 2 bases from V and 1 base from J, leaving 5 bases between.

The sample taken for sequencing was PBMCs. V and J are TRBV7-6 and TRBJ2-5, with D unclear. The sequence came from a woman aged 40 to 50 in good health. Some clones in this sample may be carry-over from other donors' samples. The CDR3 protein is CASSLRVQETQYF. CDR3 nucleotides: TGTGCCAGCAGCTTAAGGGTCCAAGAGACCCAGTACTTC.